What follows are 27 T cell receptor beta chains derived from one specimen sequenced in a study of T cell responses to AZD1222 COVID-19 vaccine. The assay was immunoSEQ multiplex PCR, and TCRdb's table has in-frame clones only and misses some. The sample includes roughly 150,000 clones, 80% to 95% of them seen just once. The source was peripheral blood, collected on day 0 of AZD1222 vaccination. The source of these receptors is an adult in good health.

The rearrangement uses TRBV3-1 (or the pseudogene TRBV3-2) and TRBJ2-2, with 7 nucleotides matching TRBD1. The CDR3 is made up of 13 amino acids. The germline V gene has CDR1 LGHDT and CDR2 YNNKEL (reference sequence). The V segment lost 7 bases and the J segment 5 bases; nucleotides outside the gene matches: 4. The CDR3 reads CASTPGGTGELFF. Written as DNA, the CDR3 is TGTGCCAGCACCCCAGGGGGTACCGGGGAGCTGTTTTTT.

This rearrangement joins TRBV4-1 to TRBJ2-7, with D hard to call. Germline V gives CDR1 MGHRA, CDR2 YSYEKL. The V gene lost 3 bases and the J gene lost 4 bases, with 13 bases spanning the gap. The CDR3 runs 14 residues. The CDR3 is CASSQGFTRYEQYF. As DNA, the CDR3 is TGCGCCAGCAGCCAGGGTTTTACCAGGTACGAGCAGTACTTC.

This chain joins TRBV30 and TRBJ1-5, with 7 nucleotides matching TRBD1. Germline-derived CDR1 and CDR2 are GTSNPN and SVGIG (reference sequence). This CDR3 is 13 amino acids long. The V and J ends lost 2 bases and 6 bases, in that order; junction bases with no gene match: 4. As DNA, the CDR3 is TGTGCCTGGAGTCCCACAGGGGTTCAGCCCCAGCATTTT. It specifies CAWSPTGVQPQHF.

In this sample, this clone turned up once. The chain links TRBV18 to TRBJ2-3; 9 nucleotides align to TRBD1. The CDR3 has 14 residues. Trimming removed 4 bases from V and 3 bases from J; junction bases left unmatched: 2. Germline V gene sequence: CDR1 KGHSH, CDR2 LQKENI. The CDR3 DNA reads as TGTGCCAGCTCACTACAGGGGGCTACAGATACGCAGTATTTT. Its protein is CASSLQGATDTQYF.

The CDR3, as DNA: TGTGCCAGCAGCTCACTAGCGGGTGAGCAGTTCTTC. Its protein product is CASSSLAGEQFF. The chain combines TRBV3-1 (or the pseudogene TRBV3-2) with TRBJ2-1; 9 positions agree with TRBD2. Germline lookup yields CDR1 LGHDT and CDR2 YNNKEL (reference sequence). V lost 5 bases, J lost 9 bases, and 2 bases stayed unmatched. The CDR3 sequence is 12 residues long.

This chain uses TRBV5-1 with TRBJ1-4, with 7 bases that match TRBD1. The germline V gene encodes CDR1 SGHRS and CDR2 YFSETQ. The CDR3 contains 15 residues. V gave up 0 bases and J gave up 5 bases; unmatched junction bases: 4. DNA of the CDR3: TGCGCCAGCAGCTTGGAAGGCAGGGGGAATGAAAAACTGTTTTTT. Its protein is CASSLEGRGNEKLFF.

V usage is TRBV7-2 and J usage is TRBJ2-1; 11 bases map to TRBD2. This CDR3 has 18 amino acids. Germline V lookup: CDR1 SGHTA, CDR2 FQGNSA. V was clipped by 5 bases and J by 7 bases; unmatched bases: 16. This CDR3 is CASSPYRGVAGGENEQFF. Written as DNA, the CDR3 is TGTGCCAGCAGCCCCTACCGAGGGGTAGCGGGGGGGGAGAATGAGCAGTTCTTC.

The V gene is TRBV11-2, the J gene TRBJ1-4, with D possibly being TRBD1 (6 bases). Germline CDR1 and CDR2: SGHAT and FQNNGV. V lost 5 bases and J 0 bases, leaving 13 bases between the germline ends. The CDR3 is 16 residues long. The CDR3 loop reads CASSAKEGATNEKLFF. CDR3 nucleotide sequence: TGTGCCAGCAGCGCGAAGGAGGGGGCAACTAATGAAAAACTGTTTTTT. Combining the CDR3 with reference TRBV11-2 and TRBJ1-4 gives the whole variable domain EAGVAQSPRYKIIEKRQSVAFWCNPISGHATLYWYQQILGQGPKLLIQFQNNGVVDDSQLPKDRFSAERLKGVDSTLKIQPAKLEDSAVYLCASSAKEGATNEKLFFGSGTQLSVL.

The V call is TRBV30, the J call TRBJ1-3; D is ambiguous. CDR1 is GTSNPN, CDR2 SVGIG, per germline (reference sequence). This CDR3 comprises 15 residues. Trimming stripped 0 bases from V and 0 bases from J, with 9 bases between. Here the CDR3 DNA reads TGTGCCTGGAGTGTACTCGGAAACTCTGGAAACACCATATATTTT. This encodes CAWSVLGNSGNTIYF. Full variable domain (remainder filled in from reference TRBV30 and TRBJ1-3): SQTIHQWPATLVQPVGSPLSLECTVEGTSNPNLYWYRQAAGRGLQLLFYSVGIGQISSEVPQNLSASRPQDRQFILSSKKLLLSDSGFYLCAWSVLGNSGNTIYFGEGSWLTVV.

This sequence joins TRBV30 and TRBJ1-6, with 7 bases lining up with TRBD1. V dropped 3 bases and J dropped 0; count of bases not matched to a gene: 5. Germline-derived CDR1 and CDR2 are GTSNPN and SVGIG (reference sequence). This CDR3 is 16 amino acids long. CDR3 residues: CAWRGQISSYNSPLHF. The CDR3 region has the DNA TGTGCCTGGAGGGGACAGATTAGCTCCTATAATTCACCCCTCCACTTT.

Concerning this clone: A junction boundary mismatches the germline segment, possibly from a read error. This chain joins TRBV7-9 and TRBJ1-2; D is undetermined. Germline V gives CDR1 SEHNR, CDR2 FQNEAQ (reference sequence). The CDR3 length is 13 residues. This CDR3 is CASTLGPTYGYTF. CDR3 in DNA: TGTGCCAGCACCTTAGGACCGACCTATGGCTACACCTTC.

The V and J genes are TRBV28 and TRBJ1-1; D uncertain. V was cut by 8 bases and J by 0 bases, with 16 bases left in between. The CDR3 runs 15 residues. Germline assignment: CDR1 MDHEN and CDR2 SYDVKM. CDR3 sequence: CASGLSGRVNTEAFF. DNA for the CDR3: TGTGCCAGCGGTCTAAGTGGGCGGGTGAACACTGAAGCTTTCTTT.

The V and J genes are TRBV29-1 and TRBJ1-2; D might be TRBD1 (5 bases). The CDR3 contains 13 residues. Germline values: CDR1 SQVTM, CDR2 ANQGSEA. Trimming stripped 0 bases from V and 7 bases from J, with 12 bases between. CDR3 region: CSVEDWGRPGYTF. CDR3 DNA sequence: TGCAGCGTTGAAGATTGGGGCAGGCCTGGCTACACCTTC.

The chain recombines TRBV9 with TRBJ2-2; D is unclear. The V end was cut by 5 bases, the J end by 9 bases, with 11 bases between. Germline CDR1 is SGDLS and CDR2 is YYNGEE. The CDR3 is 12 residues long. CDR3: CASSEPARELFF. CDR3 DNA: TGTGCCAGCAGTGAACCGGCTAGGGAGCTGTTTTTT.

This chain connects TRBV7-9 to TRBJ1-6; D is perhaps TRBD1 (5 bases). Germline assignment: CDR1 SEHNR and CDR2 FQNEAQ (reference sequence). V lost 5 bases and J 0 bases, leaving 11 bases between the germline ends. The CDR3 has 16 residues. CDR3 protein: CASSPAGTSYNSPLHF. The CDR3 nucleotides are TGTGCCAGCAGCCCGGCGGGGACCTCCTATAATTCACCCCTCCACTTT.

V usage is TRBV6-6 and J usage is TRBJ2-7; 12 bases line up with TRBD2. The germline V gene has CDR1 MNHNY and CDR2 SVGAGI (reference sequence). V gave up 5 bases and J gave up 6 bases; unmatched junction bases: 5. The CDR3 totals 14 residues. This chain's CDR3 is CASSRLAGASEQYF. The CDR3 coding sequence is TGTGCCAGCAGTCGACTAGCGGGAGCGTCCGAGCAGTACTTC.

The chain uses TRBV6-5 and TRBJ2-2; D perhaps matches TRBD1 (5 bases). The ends were cut back, 10 bases at V and 0 bases at J, with 9 bases in the middle. Germline CDR1 is MNHEY and CDR2 is SVGAGI. This CDR3 comprises 13 residues. CDR3: CATETANTGELFF. In DNA, the CDR3 is TGTGCCACGGAGACAGCGAACACCGGGGAGCTGTTTTTT.

V and J are TRBV30 and TRBJ1-1, with TRBD1 as a possible D gene (5 bases). Germline V gene data show CDR1 as GTSNPN and CDR2 as SVGIG (reference sequence). This CDR3 has 10 amino acids. The V and J ends lost 8 bases and 7 bases respectively, with 11 bases between them. The CDR3 sequence is CAQGLYEAFF. As DNA, the CDR3 is TGTGCCCAGGGACTGTATGAAGCTTTCTTT. Full variable domain (rest looked up from reference TRBV30 and TRBJ1-1): SQTIHQWPATLVQPVGSPLSLECTVEGTSNPNLYWYRQAAGRGLQLLFYSVGIGQISSEVPQNLSASRPQDRQFILSSKKLLLSDSGFYLCAQGLYEAFFGQGTRLTVV.

The rearrangement links TRBV7-9 to TRBJ2-7; 11 bases map to TRBD2. Germline loops: CDR1 SEHNR, CDR2 FQNEAQ (reference sequence). This CDR3 is built from 18 residues. With V trimmed by 6 bases and J by 3 bases, 16 bases remained unmatched. This CDR3 reads CASSFLGTSGGKIYEQYF. The CDR3 DNA is TGTGCCAGCAGTTTCCTCGGGACTAGCGGAGGGAAAATCTACGAGCAGTACTTC.

The chain carries TRBV2 and TRBJ1-4, with D tentatively TRBD1 (6 bases). Deletions cut 6 bases from V and 6 bases from J, with 14 bases between. Germline V gene data show CDR1 as SNHLY and CDR2 as FYNNEI. The CDR3 is made up of 14 amino acids. CDR3 DNA sequence: TGTGCCAGCAGAGGGGGGGCAGGACATGAAAAACTGTTTTTT. This gives the protein CASRGGAGHEKLFF.

A single count supports this clone. This chain joins TRBV5-4 and TRBJ2-2; TRBD1 agrees at 10 bases. The ends lost 4 bases at V and 5 bases at J; junction bases unmatched: 8. This CDR3 contains 16 residues. CDR1 and CDR2 (germline): SGHNT, YYREEE (reference sequence). Here the CDR3 DNA reads TGTGCCAGCAGCAAGACAGGGGGCTCCGCTACCGGGGAGCTGTTTTTT. Encoded protein: CASSKTGGSATGELFF.

CDR3: CASSLARSLSYNSPLHF. DNA of the CDR3: TGTGCCAGCAGCTTAGCGCGGTCCCTCAGCTATAATTCACCCCTCCACTTT. The V and J genes are TRBV7-9 and TRBJ1-6; no clear D gene. Germline V gene sequence: CDR1 SEHNR, CDR2 FQNEAQ (reference sequence). Trimming stripped 0 bases from V and 3 bases from J, with 12 bases between. This CDR3 has 17 amino acids.

The chain carries TRBV28 and TRBJ2-4; TRBD2 aligns across 7 bases. The CDR3 is 15 amino acids. V gave up 5 bases and J gave up 6 bases; unmatched junction bases: 10. Germline V lookup: CDR1 MDHEN, CDR2 SYDVKM. CDR3 amino acids: CASSPGGLAGNIQYF. For the CDR3, the DNA is TGTGCCAGCAGTCCCGGGGGGTTAGCAGGAAACATTCAGTACTTC.

V usage is TRBV19 and J usage is TRBJ1-6, with unresolved D. Trimming cost V 6 bases and J 8 bases, with 23 bases left between them. From germline, CDR1 is LNHDA and CDR2 SQIVND (reference sequence). This CDR3 contains 17 residues. The CDR3 DNA reads as TGTGCCAGTAGCTCGCGGCGGGCGTGGGGATCGGATTCACCCCTCCACTTT. Translated: CASSSRRAWGSDSPLHF.

The DNA of the CDR3 is TGCGCCAGCAGCAAAGAGTACCGGGGAGAGACCCAGTACTTC. Translated: CASSKEYRGETQYF. This rearrangement joins TRBV5-1 to TRBJ2-5; weak D call: TRBD2 (5 bases). Per germline, CDR1 SGHRS and CDR2 YFSETQ. Trimming shortened V by 4 bases and J by 4 bases, and 14 bases separated the two germline ends. This CDR3 comprises 14 residues.

The gene calls are TRBV20-1 and TRBJ1-1; D remains ambiguous. Deletions cut 5 bases from V and 5 bases from J, with 9 bases between. In germline, CDR1 is DFQATT, CDR2 SNEGSKA (reference sequence). The CDR3 has 11 amino acids. CDR3 amino acids: CSASIRTEAFF. The CDR3 coding sequence is TGCAGTGCTTCGATCAGGACTGAAGCTTTCTTT.

This clone was counted once. In DNA form, the CDR3 reads TGCGCCAGCAGTGACCCTCCGGGGTGGGAGCTGTTTTTT. Translation: CASSDPPGWELFF. The V gene is TRBV10-1, the J gene TRBJ2-2; a weak D match, TRBD2 (5 bases). The germline V gene has CDR1 WNHNN and CDR2 SYGVQD (reference sequence). The V end was cut by 3 bases, the J end by 9 bases, with 11 bases between. This CDR3 is built from 13 residues.